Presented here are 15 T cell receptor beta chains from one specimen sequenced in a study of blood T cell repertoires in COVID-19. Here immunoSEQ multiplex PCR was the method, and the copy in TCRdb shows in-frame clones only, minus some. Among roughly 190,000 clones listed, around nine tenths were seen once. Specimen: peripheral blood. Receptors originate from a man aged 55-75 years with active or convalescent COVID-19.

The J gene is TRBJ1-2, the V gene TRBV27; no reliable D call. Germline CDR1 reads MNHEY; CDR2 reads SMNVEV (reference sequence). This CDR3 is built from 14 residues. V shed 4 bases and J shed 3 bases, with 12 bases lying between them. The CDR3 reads CASSSGSHYYGYTF. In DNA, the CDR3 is TGTGCCAGCAGTTCCGGGTCTCATTACTATGGCTACACCTTC.

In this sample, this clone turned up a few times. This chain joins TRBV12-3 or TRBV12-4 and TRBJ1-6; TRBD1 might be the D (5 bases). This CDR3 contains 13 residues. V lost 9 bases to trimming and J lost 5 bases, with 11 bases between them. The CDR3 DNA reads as TGTGCCAGTGCGCCGGGGGATAATTCACCCCTCCACTTT. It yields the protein CASAPGDNSPLHF.

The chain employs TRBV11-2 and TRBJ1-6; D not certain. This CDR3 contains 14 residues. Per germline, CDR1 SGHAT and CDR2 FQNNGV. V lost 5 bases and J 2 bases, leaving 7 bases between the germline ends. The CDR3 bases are TGTGCCAGCAGCACCGGGACCTATAATTCACCCCTCCACTTT. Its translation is CASSTGTYNSPLHF.

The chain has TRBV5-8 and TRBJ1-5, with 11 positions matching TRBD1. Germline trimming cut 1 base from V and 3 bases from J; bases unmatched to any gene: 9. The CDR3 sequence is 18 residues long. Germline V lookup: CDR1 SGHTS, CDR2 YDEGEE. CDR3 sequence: CASSLRRWGQGVNQPQHF. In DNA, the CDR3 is TGTGCCAGCAGCTTGAGGAGGTGGGGACAGGGGGTCAATCAGCCCCAGCATTTT.

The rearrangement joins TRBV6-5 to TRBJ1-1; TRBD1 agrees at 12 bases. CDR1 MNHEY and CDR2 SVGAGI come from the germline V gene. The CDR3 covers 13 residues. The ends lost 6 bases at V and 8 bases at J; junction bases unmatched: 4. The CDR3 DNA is TGTGCCAGCAGATGGGACAGGGGGCGAGAAGCTTTCTTT. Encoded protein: CASRWDRGREAFF.

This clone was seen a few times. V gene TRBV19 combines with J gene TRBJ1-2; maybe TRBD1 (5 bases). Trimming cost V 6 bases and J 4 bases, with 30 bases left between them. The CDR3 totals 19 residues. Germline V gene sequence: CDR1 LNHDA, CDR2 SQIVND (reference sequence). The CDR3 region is CASSKSPGRGFYGSYGYTF. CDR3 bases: TGTGCCAGTAGCAAGTCCCCAGGGAGGGGATTCTATGGTTCCTATGGCTACACCTTC.

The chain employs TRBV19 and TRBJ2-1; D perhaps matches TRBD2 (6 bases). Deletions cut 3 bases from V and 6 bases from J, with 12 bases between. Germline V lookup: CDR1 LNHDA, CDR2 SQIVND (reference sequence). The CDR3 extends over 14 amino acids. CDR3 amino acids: CASSIWGGPNEQFF. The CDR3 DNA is TGTGCCAGTAGTATTTGGGGAGGCCCCAATGAGCAGTTCTTC.

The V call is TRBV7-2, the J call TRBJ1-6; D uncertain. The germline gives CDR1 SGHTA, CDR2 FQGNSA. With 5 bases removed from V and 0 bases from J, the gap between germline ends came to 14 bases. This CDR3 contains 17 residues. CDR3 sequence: CASSLSEVVSYNSPLHF. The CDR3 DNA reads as TGTGCCAGCAGCCTCTCAGAGGTGGTCTCCTATAATTCACCCCTCCACTTT.

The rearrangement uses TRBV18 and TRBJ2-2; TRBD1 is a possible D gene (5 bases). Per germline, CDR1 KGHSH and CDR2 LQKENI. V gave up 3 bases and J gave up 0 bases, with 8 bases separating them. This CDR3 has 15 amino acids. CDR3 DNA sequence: TGTGCCAGCTCACCCGGACACCCGAACACCGGGGAGCTGTTTTTT. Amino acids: CASSPGHPNTGELFF.

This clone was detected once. CDR3 DNA sequence: TGTGCCAGCAGTTACCGCGCAGCGGGAAAAGAGACCCAGTACTTC. Protein sequence: CASSYRAAGKETQYF. This chain joins TRBV6-2 or TRBV6-3 and TRBJ2-5; 7 nucleotides line up with TRBD2. CDR1 and CDR2 (germline): MNHEY, SVGEGT. The CDR3 sequence is 15 residues long. Trimming removed 2 bases from V and 3 bases from J; junction bases left unmatched: 6.

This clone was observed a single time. CDR3 in amino acids: CASSSDRGPQYF. The CDR3 bases are TGTGCCAGCAGCTCTGACAGGGGGCCCCAGTACTTC. The rearrangement links TRBV5-4 to TRBJ2-5; 10 positions agree with TRBD1. From germline, CDR1 is SGHNT and CDR2 YYREEE (reference sequence). Unmatched junction bases numbered 2, after V lost 3 bases and J lost 9 bases. The CDR3 consists of 12 residues.

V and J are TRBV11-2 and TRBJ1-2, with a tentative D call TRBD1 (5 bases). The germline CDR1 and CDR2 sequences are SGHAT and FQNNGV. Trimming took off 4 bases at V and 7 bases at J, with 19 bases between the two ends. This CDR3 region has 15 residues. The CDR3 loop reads CASSSYQQGQGGYTF. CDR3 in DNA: TGTGCCAGCAGCTCCTACCAGCAGGGCCAGGGTGGCTACACCTTC.

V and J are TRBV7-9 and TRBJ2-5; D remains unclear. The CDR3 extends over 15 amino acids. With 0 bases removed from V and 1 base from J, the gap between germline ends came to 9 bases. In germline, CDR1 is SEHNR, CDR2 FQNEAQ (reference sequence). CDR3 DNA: TGTGCCAGCAGCTTAGCCTCTGTCGGCCAAGAGACCCAGTACTTC. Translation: CASSLASVGQETQYF. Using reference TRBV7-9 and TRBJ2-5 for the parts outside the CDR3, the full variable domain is DTGVSQNPRHKITKRGQNVTFRCDPISEHNRLYWYRQTLGQGPEFLTYFQNEAQLEKSRLLSDRFSAERPKGSFSTLEIQRTEQGDSAMYLCASSLASVGQETQYFGPGTRLLVL.

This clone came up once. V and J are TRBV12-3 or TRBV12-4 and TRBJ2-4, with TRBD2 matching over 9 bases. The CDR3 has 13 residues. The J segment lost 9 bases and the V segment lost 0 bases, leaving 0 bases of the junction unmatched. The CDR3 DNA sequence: TGTGCCAGCAGTTTAGCTAGCGGGGGCATTCAGTACTTC. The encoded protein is CASSLASGGIQYF.

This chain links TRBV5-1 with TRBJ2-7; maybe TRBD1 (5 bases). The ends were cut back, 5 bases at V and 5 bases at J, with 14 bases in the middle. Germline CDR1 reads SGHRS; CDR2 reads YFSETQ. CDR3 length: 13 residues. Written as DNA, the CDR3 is TGCGCCAGCAGTGACAGAGTCAGCCACGAGCAGTACTTC. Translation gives CASSDRVSHEQYF.